This TCR beta chain was sequenced for a study of CD8+ T cells in alopecia areata. Turning to the study itself: The drug, tofacitinib, lasted 6 to 18 months, followed by 6 months off drug.

The V segment lost 3 bases and the J segment 0 bases; nucleotides outside the gene matches: 7. The CDR3 spans 17 residues. Per germline, CDR1 KGHSH and CDR2 LQKENI. Following extraction, RNA underwent reverse transcription to cDNA, which served as the sequencing template. The repertoire was sequenced with immunoSEQ multiplex PCR; TCRdb's copy has only in-frame clones and lacks some. The sample lists under 150,000 clones; about half were seen once. Treatment: oral pan-JAK inhibitor, 5-10 mg twice daily. Patients with alopecia areata provided lesional scalp punch biopsies as well as peripheral blood. Findings and caveats of the study: Among the 100 top clones, expanded CD8+ clones, like scalp clonality, were significantly decreased by tofacitinib. Scalp sample sequencing also detects resident alphabeta T cells of normal skin.

In the case of this clone: Its antigen is undetermined.

The material was CD4+ T cells sorted from blood, obtained at week 4, from a patient treated with tofacitinib. The clonotype originates from a human donor with alopecia areata. This chain links TRBV18 with TRBJ2-3; TRBD2 agrees at 9 bases. The CDR3 DNA is TGTGCCAGCTCACCCTCCCAGACTAGCGGAAGCACAGATACGCAGTATTTT. Translation: CASSPSQTSGSTDTQYF. Based on the CDR3 plus reference TRBV18 and TRBJ2-3, the full variable domain is NAGVMQNPRHLVRRRGQEARLRCSPMKGHSHVYWYRQLPEEGLKFMVYLQKENIIDESGMPKERFSAEFPKEGPSILRIQQVVRGDSAAYFCASSPSQTSGSTDTQYFGPGTRLTVL.